The clone carrying this TCR beta chain came up a few times. Its target is unknown. This sample is part of a study of HIV-infected patients and healthy controls. All unsorted peripheral T cells were captured because whole blood was used without fractionation. The CDR3 runs to 11 residues. In germline, CDR1 is LGHNA, CDR2 YNFKEQ. The V end was cut by 5 bases, the J end by 5 bases, with 5 bases between. Alpha and beta constant-region primers primed reverse transcription of around 0.5 ug RNA. Alpha and beta chain libraries were made separately by chain-specific third strand synthesis with multiplexing indices. TCRdb itself ran the 5' RACE reads through MiXCR, one entry per CDR3 protein. Here the sample spans 15,000 to 20,000 distinct CDR3 sequences, approximately 12% being singletons. Study-wide findings and caveats: Slight age and sex differences between study cohorts did not explain the diversity differences.

The TCR comes from an adult in good health. This rearrangement joins TRBV4-2 to TRBJ2-3; D not resolved. The sequenced sample was blood. Written as DNA, the CDR3 is TGTGCCAGCAGCGAAGGAGATACGCAGTATTTT. This sequence encodes CASSEGDTQYF.